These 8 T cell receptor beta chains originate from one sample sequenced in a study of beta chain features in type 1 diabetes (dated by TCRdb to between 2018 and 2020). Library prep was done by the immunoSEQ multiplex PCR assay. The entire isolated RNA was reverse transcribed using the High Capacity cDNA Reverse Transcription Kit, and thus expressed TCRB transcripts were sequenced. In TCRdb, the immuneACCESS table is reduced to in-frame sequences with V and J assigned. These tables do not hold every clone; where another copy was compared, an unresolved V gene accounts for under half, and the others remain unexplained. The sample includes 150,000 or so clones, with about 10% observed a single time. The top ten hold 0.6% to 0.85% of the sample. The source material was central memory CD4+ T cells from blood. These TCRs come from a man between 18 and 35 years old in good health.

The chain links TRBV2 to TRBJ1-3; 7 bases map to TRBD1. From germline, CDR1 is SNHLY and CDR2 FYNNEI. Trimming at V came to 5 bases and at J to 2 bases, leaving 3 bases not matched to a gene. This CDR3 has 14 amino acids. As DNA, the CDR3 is TGTGCCAGCAGTACCGGGACAGCTGGAAACACCATATATTTT. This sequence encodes CASSTGTAGNTIYF.

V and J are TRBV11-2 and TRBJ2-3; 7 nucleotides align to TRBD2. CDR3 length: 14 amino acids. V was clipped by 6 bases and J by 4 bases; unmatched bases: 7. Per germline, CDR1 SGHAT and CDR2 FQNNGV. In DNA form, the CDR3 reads TGTGCCAGCAGGCCCAATCTAGCGGCAGATACGCAGTATTTT. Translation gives CASRPNLAADTQYF.

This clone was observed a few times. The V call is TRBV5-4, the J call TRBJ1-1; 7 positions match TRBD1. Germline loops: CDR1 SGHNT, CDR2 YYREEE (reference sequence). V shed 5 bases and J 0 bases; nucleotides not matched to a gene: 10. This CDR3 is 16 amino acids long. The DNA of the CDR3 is TGTGCCAGCAGTTCAGGACAGGCGTCCATGAACACTGAAGCTTTCTTT. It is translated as CASSSGQASMNTEAFF.

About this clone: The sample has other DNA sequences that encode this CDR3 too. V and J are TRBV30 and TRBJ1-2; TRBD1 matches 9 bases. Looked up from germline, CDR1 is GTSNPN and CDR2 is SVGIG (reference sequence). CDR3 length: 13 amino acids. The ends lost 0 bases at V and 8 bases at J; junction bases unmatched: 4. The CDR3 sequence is CAWSVQGARGYTF. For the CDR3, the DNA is TGTGCCTGGAGTGTACAGGGGGCCCGCGGCTACACCTTC.

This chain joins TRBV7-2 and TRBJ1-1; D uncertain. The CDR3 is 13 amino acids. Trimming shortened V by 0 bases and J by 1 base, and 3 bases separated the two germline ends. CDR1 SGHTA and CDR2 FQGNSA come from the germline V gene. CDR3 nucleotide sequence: TGTGCCAGCAGCTTAGCAGCGAACACTGAAGCTTTCTTT. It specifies CASSLAANTEAFF.

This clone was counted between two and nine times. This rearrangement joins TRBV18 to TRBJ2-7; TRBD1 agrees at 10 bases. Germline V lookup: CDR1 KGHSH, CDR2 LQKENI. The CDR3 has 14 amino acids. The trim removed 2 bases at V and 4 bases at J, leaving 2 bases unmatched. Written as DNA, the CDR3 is TGTGCCAGCTCACCAGGGACAGGGGAATACGAGCAGTACTTC. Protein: CASSPGTGEYEQYF.

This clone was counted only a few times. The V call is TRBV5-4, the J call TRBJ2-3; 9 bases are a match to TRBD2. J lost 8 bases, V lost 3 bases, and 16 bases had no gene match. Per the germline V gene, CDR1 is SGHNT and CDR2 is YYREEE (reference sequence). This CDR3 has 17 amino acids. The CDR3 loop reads CASSSGALAGGLATQYF. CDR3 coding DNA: TGTGCCAGCAGCTCTGGGGCACTAGCGGGTGGACTAGCTACGCAGTATTTT.

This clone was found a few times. CDR3 amino acids: CAWSPPGWAKNIQYF. In nucleotides, the CDR3 is TGTGCCTGGAGCCCCCCGGGGTGGGCCAAAAACATTCAGTACTTC. The chain recombines TRBV30 with TRBJ2-4; tentatively, D is TRBD2 (5 bases). CDR3 length: 15 amino acids. Germline V gives CDR1 GTSNPN, CDR2 SVGIG (reference sequence). V lost 3 bases and J 1 base, leaving 13 bases between the germline ends.